This T cell receptor (beta chain) was retrieved from a study of blood T cell repertoires in COVID-19. As for the study in general: The United States, Italy and Spain supplied acute and convalescent COVID-19 samples.

The germline V gene encodes CDR1 SGHAT and CDR2 FQNNGV. The V end lost 4 bases, the J end lost 2 bases, and 11 bases lay between the germline ends. This CDR3 comprises 14 residues. As processed by the authors: Researchers report that nucleated cell counts were estimated from reference gene primer amplification. Produced via immunoSEQ multiplex PCR; TCRdb's table is partial and in-frame only. V and J calls and clone size are copied from that table; D and trimming were computed from the DNA. The table lists about 170,000 clones, 85% to 90% of them singletons. This sequence joins TRBV11-2 and TRBJ1-2, with D perhaps TRBD1 (5 bases). This TCR came from a woman aged 60-75 years with COVID-19, enrolled during active disease. The material sequenced was peripheral blood. The CDR3 is CASSSGIRNYGYTF. The CDR3, as DNA: TGTGCCAGCAGCTCAGGGATTAGGAACTATGGCTACACCTTC.